A single T cell receptor (beta chain) is shown here with its context. What it binds is not known. TCRdb redid the calling of the 5' RACE reads with MiXCR, one entry per CDR3 protein. This repertoire shows about 430,000 distinct CDR3 sequences, about 19% found once; its top ten account for roughly a sixth. The sample originates from a study of T cells after yellow fever vaccination. Overall study findings and caveats: Clonotypes appearing in both CD4 and CD8 compartments existed, and their share was small. Weaker, the secondary response peaked sooner, at day 5 versus 15.

Germline CDR1 is MDHEN and CDR2 is SYDVKM. This CDR3 has 14 amino acids. The germline V and J ends were trimmed by 6 bases and 5 bases, with 11 bases remaining between them. The chain links TRBV28 to TRBJ1-6; no reliable D call. Material: PBMCs, obtained before the yellow fever booster vaccination. This TCR derives from a man aged 18-30 years who received the YFV17D yellow fever vaccine. Here the CDR3 DNA reads TGTGCCAGCAGCCCCTGGGGAGATAATTCACCCCTCCACTTT. Its protein is CASSPWGDNSPLHF.